The 23 T cell receptor beta chains below were found in one sample sequenced in a study of shared clonotypes between healthy human individuals (dated by TCRdb to 2019 to 2021). The method was the immunoSEQ multiplex PCR assay. Here the immuneACCESS table is served through TCRdb, limited to in-frame sequences with V and J called. Missing clones are a known gap in these copies; in checked studies unresolved V genes cover under half, and the rest lacks a known reason. The sample records 800,000 to 950,000 clones, roughly 96% of which are singletons. The top ten clonotypes cover under 0.25% of the sample. For the CD8 naive samples, CD45RO-negative cells were positively selected for CCR7, yielding a CD45RA+CCR7+ population from which TemRA cells were excluded. Sequencing input: naive CD8+ T cells sorted from blood. The sample's cell subset or site label is to be understood as: CD45RA+CCR7+. The origin of the receptors is a man aged 25 to 40 in good health.

The chain links TRBV7-9 to TRBJ2-3, with TRBD1 matching over 7 bases. Germline lookup yields CDR1 SEHNR and CDR2 FQNEAQ (reference sequence). Trimming at V came to 5 bases and at J to 4 bases, leaving 18 bases not matched to a gene. There are 18 residues in the CDR3. The CDR3 nucleotides are TGTGCCAGCAGCCCCCCTTATGGGAACAGGGGTTGGGCAGATACGCAGTATTTT. This sequence encodes CASSPPYGNRGWADTQYF.

The chain has TRBV21-1 and TRBJ2-6; TRBD1, as called in the table, went unchecked against the DNA. TRBV21-1 is a known pseudogene. The CDR3 contains 18 residues. CDR3: CASSKVGTPLSGANVLTF. For the CDR3, the DNA is TGTGCCAGCAGCAAAGTCGGGACACCTCTCTCTGGGGCCAACGTCCTGACTTTC.

The chain uses TRBV9 and TRBJ1-2, with unresolved D. V was clipped by 3 bases and J by 4 bases, with 16 bases between them. CDR3 length equals 15 residues. Germline V gene sequence: CDR1 SGDLS, CDR2 YYNGEE. The CDR3 DNA reads as TGTGCCAGCAGCGGCGCAGCTTTATATGGCTATGGCTACACCTTC. It codes for CASSGAALYGYGYTF.

The chain employs TRBV7-6 and TRBJ2-1; tentatively, D is TRBD2 (6 bases). Trimming took 0 bases from V and 3 from J, leaving 15 bases between them. The V gene's germline CDR1 is SGHVS and CDR2 FNYEAQ. This CDR3 spans 17 amino acids. CDR3 nucleotide sequence: TGTGCCAGCAGCTTAGCGTTGTTGGGCGGGGACTACAATGAGCAGTTCTTC. It codes for CASSLALLGGDYNEQFF.

The chain employs TRBV5-8 and TRBJ2-7, with TRBD2 identical over 10 bases. V trimming: 3 bases; J trimming: 4 bases; junction bases outside the gene matches: 7. The V gene's germline CDR1 is SGHTS and CDR2 YDEGEE. The CDR3 runs to 15 residues. CDR3 in DNA: TGTGCCAGCAGCTCCGGACTAGCGGTTCCGTACGAGCAGTACTTC. Amino acid sequence: CASSSGLAVPYEQYF.

This chain links TRBV11-2 with TRBJ2-2, with a possible D match to TRBD1 (6 bases). Germline assignment: CDR1 SGHAT and CDR2 FQNNGV. This CDR3 is 15 amino acids long. V was pared by 5 bases and J by 1 base, with 11 bases between. This chain's CDR3 is CASSQGSWNTGELFF. The CDR3 bases are TGTGCCAGCAGCCAGGGGTCTTGGAACACCGGGGAGCTGTTTTTT.

This chain joins TRBV27 and TRBJ2-7; TRBD2 matches 10 bases. The germline V gene encodes CDR1 MNHEY and CDR2 SMNVEV (reference sequence). V shed 7 bases, J shed 4 bases, and the junction held 4 bases outside the gene matches. This CDR3 comprises 13 residues. CDR3 protein: CASTGTSVYEQYF. In nucleotides, the CDR3 is TGTGCCAGCACCGGGACTAGCGTTTACGAGCAGTACTTC.

The chain couples TRBV14 to TRBJ2-3; D gene unclear. The ends were cut back, 2 bases at V and 2 bases at J, with 14 bases in the middle. This CDR3 is 16 amino acids long. Germline loops: CDR1 SGHDN, CDR2 FVKESK. The CDR3: CASSQLILGYTDTQYF. The CDR3 DNA follows: TGTGCCAGCAGCCAACTTATTCTCGGGTACACAGATACGCAGTATTTT.

The J gene is TRBJ2-3, the V gene TRBV9, with 10 bases that match TRBD2. With V trimmed by 0 bases and J by 2 bases, 9 bases remained unmatched. The CDR3 covers 18 residues. Germline lookup yields CDR1 SGDLS and CDR2 YYNGEE. CDR3 protein: CASSVALIAGGYTDTQYF. CDR3 sequence (DNA): TGTGCCAGCAGCGTAGCCCTAATAGCGGGAGGCTACACAGATACGCAGTATTTT.

This chain joins TRBV10-3 and TRBJ2-1; no definite D call. The germline V gene encodes CDR1 ENHRY and CDR2 SYGVKD. This CDR3 has 15 residues. V was cut by 0 bases and J by 7 bases, with 13 bases left in between. CDR3 amino acids: CAISESDTPRNEQFF. In nucleotides, the CDR3 is TGTGCCATCAGTGAGTCCGATACGCCGCGGAATGAGCAGTTCTTC.

The rearrangement uses TRBV21-1 and TRBJ2-1; whether TRBD2, the table's D call, matches the DNA was not checked. TRBV21-1 is labeled a pseudogene. The CDR3 runs 14 residues. Here the CDR3 reads CASSKVNLETEQFF. CDR3 DNA: TGTGCCAGCAGCAAAGTTAATCTGGAGACTGAGCAGTTCTTC.

Here the CDR3 reads CAWSVQGGYGYTF. CDR3 in DNA: TGTGCCTGGAGTGTACAGGGTGGCTATGGCTACACCTTC. This chain connects TRBV30 to TRBJ1-2, with D perhaps matching TRBD1 (6 bases). CDR1 and CDR2 (germline): GTSNPN, SVGIG (reference sequence). Trimming left V 0 bases short and J 4 bases short, with 9 bases between. The length of the CDR3 is 13 residues.

The chain links TRBV11-2 to TRBJ2-3; 8 bases map to TRBD1. With V trimmed by 5 bases and J by 4 bases, 8 bases remained unmatched. The CDR3 length is 15 residues. Germline CDR1 reads SGHAT; CDR2 reads FQNNGV. The CDR3 spells CASSRRQGSSDTQYF. The CDR3 nucleotides are TGTGCCAGCAGCAGGCGACAGGGGAGTTCAGATACGCAGTATTTT.

V gene TRBV7-8 combines with J gene TRBJ2-1; D call uncertain. The length of the CDR3 is 11 residues. The V gene lost 8 bases and the J gene lost 7 bases, with 9 bases spanning the gap. Germline values: CDR1 SGHVS, CDR2 FQNEAQ. The CDR3 DNA sequence: TGTGCCAGCGGTATCGGGAATGAGCAGTTCTTC. Its translation: CASGIGNEQFF.

The J gene is TRBJ2-1, the V gene TRBV7-9; 7 positions agree with TRBD2. This CDR3 is 14 amino acids long. CDR1 and CDR2 (germline): SEHNR, FQNEAQ (reference sequence). Germline trimming cut 4 bases from V and 5 bases from J; bases unmatched to any gene: 5. The CDR3 loop is CASSYSGSHNEQFF. The CDR3 DNA reads as TGTGCCAGCAGCTATAGCGGGTCGCACAATGAGCAGTTCTTC.

The chain recombines TRBV27 with TRBJ2-7; no firm D call. Germline V CDR1 and CDR2: MNHEY, SMNVEV (reference sequence). This CDR3 is built from 15 residues. Trimming took off 4 bases at V and 7 bases at J, with 20 bases between the two ends. The CDR3 bases are TGTGCCAGCAGTTCCCTGGAGTCAGCTACGAGGGAGCAGTACTTC. Amino acid sequence: CASSSLESATREQYF.

This chain connects TRBV7-8 to TRBJ1-5, with TRBD1 matching over 9 bases. The CDR3 contains 15 residues. In germline, CDR1 is SGHVS, CDR2 FQNEAQ. V shed 3 bases, J shed 5 bases, and the junction held 5 bases outside the gene matches. CDR3 region: CASSFLQGADQPQHF. The CDR3 bases are TGTGCCAGCAGCTTTTTACAGGGGGCGGATCAGCCCCAGCATTTT.

J is TRBJ2-7 and V is TRBV7-9, with 7 bases lining up with TRBD1. The CDR3 sequence is 13 residues long. J was trimmed by 5 bases and V by 5 bases; bases with no gene match: 6. From germline, CDR1 is SEHNR and CDR2 FQNEAQ (reference sequence). The CDR3 region is CASSAQGTHEQYF. The CDR3 DNA follows: TGTGCCAGCAGCGCACAGGGGACCCACGAGCAGTACTTC.

The V call is TRBV15, the J call TRBJ2-7; 13 nucleotides agree with TRBD2. Germline V lookup: CDR1 LNHNV, CDR2 YYDKDF (reference sequence). Losses at the gene ends were 1 base for V and 5 bases for J; bases not matched to a gene: 2. The CDR3 totals 15 residues. In nucleotides, the CDR3 is TGTGCCACCAGCAGAGGGACTAGCGGGAGCAACGAGCAGTACTTC. Its protein is CATSRGTSGSNEQYF. The variable domain in full, with the rest retrieved from reference TRBV15 and TRBJ2-7, is DAMVIQNPRYQVTQFGKPVTLSCSQTLNHNVMYWYQQKSSQAPKLLFHYYDKDFNNEADTPDNFQSRRPNTSFCFLDIRSPGLGDTAMYLCATSRGTSGSNEQYFGPGTRLTVT.

V usage is TRBV19 and J usage is TRBJ1-2; D is ambiguous. CDR1 LNHDA and CDR2 SQIVND come from the germline V gene (reference sequence). There are 11 residues in the CDR3. Trimming removed 10 bases at V and 1 base at J, with 7 bases between. The CDR3 region has the DNA TGTGCCACCGACGATAACTATGGCTACACCTTC. Its protein is CATDDNYGYTF.

The V call is TRBV4-1, the J call TRBJ2-3; no firm D call. Between the trimmed V and J ends, which lost 6 bases and 1 base, there was a span of 2 bases. The CDR3 is 11 amino acids. Per the germline V gene, CDR1 is MGHRA and CDR2 is YSYEKL. This chain's CDR3 is CASRGTDTQYF. In DNA, the CDR3 is TGCGCCAGCAGAGGCACAGATACGCAGTATTTT.

This clone was recorded a few times. This same CDR3 is encoded by further DNA sequences in the sample. The gene calls are TRBV5-1 and TRBJ2-1, with 9 bases lining up with TRBD2. From germline, CDR1 is SGHRS and CDR2 YFSETQ. This CDR3 spans 15 amino acids. The V and J ends lost 2 bases and 1 base, in that order; junction bases with no gene match: 1. For the CDR3, the DNA is TGCGCCAGCAGCTTAACTAGCGGGTCCTACAATGAGCAGTTCTTC. The encoded protein is CASSLTSGSYNEQFF.

The V gene is TRBV6-6, the J gene TRBJ1-1; D uncertain. The CDR3 covers 15 residues. The V end lost 2 bases, the J end lost 2 bases, and 12 bases lay between the germline ends. Germline CDR1 is MNHNY and CDR2 is SVGAGI (reference sequence). CDR3: CASSYRLSGNTEAFF. The CDR3 nucleotides read TGTGCCAGCAGTTACCGACTCAGTGGTAACACTGAAGCTTTCTTT.